One and the same sample provided the 18 T cell receptor beta chains below, sequenced in a study of cytomegalovirus exposure and HLA in healthy donors. Only in-frame clones appear in the TCRdb table, and some are missing; sequencing was by immunoSEQ multiplex PCR. The sample consists of some 160,000 clones, around 90% of them appearing once. Sequencing was carried out using PBMCs. The receptors here all came from a man aged 18 to 30 in good health and CMV-seronegative.

The V and J genes are TRBV11-2 and TRBJ2-7; TRBD1 matches 7 bases. The V gene's germline CDR1 is SGHAT and CDR2 FQNNGV. CDR3 length: 14 residues. V trimming: 0 bases; J trimming: 3 bases; junction bases outside the gene matches: 2. CDR3 bases: TGTGCCAGCAGCTTAGATTGGACAGGCTACGAGCAGTACTTC. Protein: CASSLDWTGYEQYF. The complete variable domain, with remaining parts taken from reference TRBV11-2 and TRBJ2-7, reads EAGVAQSPRYKIIEKRQSVAFWCNPISGHATLYWYQQILGQGPKLLIQFQNNGVVDDSQLPKDRFSAERLKGVDSTLKIQPAKLEDSAVYLCASSLDWTGYEQYFGPGTRLTVT.

The rearrangement links TRBV7-6 to TRBJ2-3; the match to TRBD1 covers 8 bases. J lost 2 bases, V lost 5 bases, and 6 bases had no gene match. This CDR3 region has 15 residues. The V gene's germline CDR1 is SGHVS and CDR2 FNYEAQ. In nucleotides, the CDR3 is TGTGCCAGCAGCGTCCGACAGGGGCACACAGATACGCAGTATTTT. Protein: CASSVRQGHTDTQYF.

The J gene is TRBJ1-3, the V gene TRBV7-2, with 7 bases matching TRBD1. Germline loops: CDR1 SGHTA, CDR2 FQGNSA. This CDR3 comprises 13 residues. V lost 7 bases and J lost 7; bases outside the gene matches: 7. CDR3 region: CASTETGPNTIYF. In nucleotides, the CDR3 is TGTGCCAGCACCGAGACAGGGCCCAACACCATATATTTT.

The rearrangement uses TRBV6-1 and TRBJ1-2; possibly TRBD1 for D (6 bases). V lost 6 bases to trimming and J lost 8 bases, with 19 bases between them. Germline V CDR1 and CDR2: MNHNS, SASEGT. This CDR3 region has 14 residues. CDR3 in DNA: TGTGCCAGCAGGACCCCCTCAGGGGTGGGAGGCTACACCTTC. It translates to CASRTPSGVGGYTF.

CDR3 sequence reads: CASSSLQVSNQPQHF. CDR3 coding DNA: TGTGCCAGCAGCTCGTTACAGGTTAGCAATCAGCCCCAGCATTTT. This rearrangement joins TRBV5-6 to TRBJ1-5; possible D gene TRBD1, 5 bases. This CDR3 has 15 amino acids. Germline V gives CDR1 SGHDT, CDR2 YYEEEE. V dropped 3 bases and J dropped 0 bases, with 10 bases sitting between them.

CDR3 coding DNA: TGTGCCAGCAGCCCTGCCCAGGGGGTTTGGTACGAGCAGTACTTC. This encodes CASSPAQGVWYEQYF. The chain recombines TRBV28 with TRBJ2-7, with 7 nucleotides matching TRBD1. Trimming took 6 bases from V and 4 from J; bases not matched to a gene: 12. Germline V gene data show CDR1 as MDHEN and CDR2 as SYDVKM. The CDR3 sequence is 15 residues long.

The chain couples TRBV6-5 to TRBJ2-6; a weak D match, TRBD2 (6 bases). This CDR3 has 15 residues. CDR1 and CDR2 (germline): MNHEY, SVGAGI. Trimming shortened V by 2 bases and J by 1 base, and 6 bases separated the two germline ends. The CDR3 sequence: CASSYGRSGANVLTF. In nucleotides, the CDR3 is TGTGCCAGCAGTTACGGGAGGTCTGGGGCCAACGTCCTGACTTTC.

The V gene is TRBV4-1, the J gene TRBJ1-1, with no clear D. Trimming left V 0 bases short and J 4 bases short, with 15 bases between. The CDR3 is made up of 16 amino acids. Germline assignment: CDR1 MGHRA and CDR2 YSYEKL. The CDR3: CASSQDPPGEGTEAFF. DNA for the CDR3: TGCGCCAGCAGCCAAGACCCCCCGGGAGAAGGCACTGAAGCTTTCTTT.

V is TRBV4-2 and J is TRBJ1-4; TRBD1 aligns across 7 bases. V lost 0 bases, J lost 2 bases, and 6 bases stayed unmatched. The CDR3 extends over 17 amino acids. Germline V lookup: CDR1 LGHNA, CDR2 YNFKEQ. The CDR3 DNA sequence: TGTGCCAGCAGCCAAGAGCAGGGGGACAGCACTAATGAAAAACTGTTTTTT. The encoded protein is CASSQEQGDSTNEKLFF.

As for this clone: Sequence at one end of the junction differs from germline and may be a read error. The CDR3 loop is CASSLGGDRDF. CDR3 nucleotides: TGTGCCAGCAGCTTAGGGGGGGACAGAGACTTC. This rearrangement joins TRBV11-2 to TRBJ1-2; 7 positions agree with TRBD1. The germline V gene has CDR1 SGHAT and CDR2 FQNNGV. CDR3 size: 11 residues.

The V and J genes are TRBV6-5 and TRBJ1-4; D remains unclear. V lost 6 bases and J lost 5, with 10 bases in between. The germline gives CDR1 MNHEY, CDR2 SVGAGI. This CDR3 has 13 amino acids. This CDR3 is CASRSPGNEKLFF. The CDR3 coding sequence is TGTGCCAGCAGATCCCCGGGGAATGAAAAACTGTTTTTT.

This chain links TRBV18 with TRBJ1-2; no firm D call. V shed 3 bases and J shed 5 bases, with 13 bases lying between them. The CDR3 contains 14 residues. Germline lookup yields CDR1 KGHSH and CDR2 LQKENI. The CDR3 DNA follows: TGTGCCAGCTCACCCCCCGGGGTTCGTTATGGCTACACCTTC. Amino acids: CASSPPGVRYGYTF.

The chain uses TRBV10-3 and TRBJ2-7; TRBD1 matches at 11 bases. CDR1 ENHRY and CDR2 SYGVKD come from the germline V gene. CDR3 length: 18 amino acids. J was trimmed by 3 bases and V by 9 bases; bases with no gene match: 19. The CDR3 coding sequence is TGTGCCATTTATTCCGGGACAGGGGGTAGTTGGATAGTCTACGAGCAGTACTTC. Protein: CAIYSGTGGSWIVYEQYF.

V is TRBV6-4 and J is TRBJ2-3; 15 bases fit TRBD2. The CDR3 covers 16 residues. CDR1 and CDR2 (germline): MRHNA, SNTAGT. V lost 11 bases to trimming and J lost 5 bases; unmatched junction nucleotides: 11. As DNA, the CDR3 is TGTGCCGGGCCCGGACTAGCGGGAGGGGATGAAGATACGCAGTATTTT. It specifies CAGPGLAGGDEDTQYF.

The genes are TRBV6-5 and TRBJ1-1; possible D gene TRBD1, 6 bases. The CDR3 has 15 amino acids. Germline V gene data show CDR1 as MNHEY and CDR2 as SVGAGI. Between the trimmed V and J ends, which lost 0 bases and 3 bases, there was a span of 11 bases. The CDR3 bases are TGTGCCAGCAGTTACTCCTACAGGGATCACACTGAAGCTTTCTTT. It is translated as CASSYSYRDHTEAFF.

The rearrangement uses TRBV7-2 and TRBJ2-7; the match to TRBD2 covers 16 bases. V trimming: 5 bases; J trimming: 7 bases; junction bases outside the gene matches: 2. The CDR3 is made up of 14 amino acids. Germline CDR1 and CDR2: SGHTA and FQGNSA. In DNA, the CDR3 is TGTGCCAGCAGCCCGGGACTAGCGGGAGGGGAGCAGTACTTC. Translated: CASSPGLAGGEQYF.

The gene calls are TRBV10-3 and TRBJ1-2; 7 nucleotides align to TRBD1. V shed 8 bases, J shed 4 bases, and the junction held 7 bases outside the gene matches. The CDR3 is made up of 13 amino acids. Looked up from germline, CDR1 is ENHRY and CDR2 is SYGVKD. In DNA, the CDR3 is TGTGCCATCGGTTCAGGGGGGACCTATGGCTACACCTTC. This codes for CAIGSGGTYGYTF.

This sequence joins TRBV2 and TRBJ2-5; D perhaps matches TRBD2 (7 bases). The CDR3 sequence is 16 residues long. The ends were cut back, 4 bases at V and 5 bases at J, with 20 bases in the middle. Germline V gives CDR1 SNHLY, CDR2 FYNNEI. DNA of the CDR3: TGTGCCAGCAGTGCGCGGGGGCACAGGATAAGGGAGACCCAGTACTTC. Residues: CASSARGHRIRETQYF.